Below, one T cell receptor beta chain is given with its context. This entry comes from a study of blood T cell repertoires in COVID-19. The CDR3 loop spans 16 amino acids. The germline V gene encodes CDR1 SGHAT and CDR2 FQNNGV. J lost 2 bases, V lost 2 bases, and 7 bases had no gene match. The table came from immunoSEQ multiplex PCR; TCRdb's copy has only in-frame clones and leaves some out. This table holds some 57,000 clones, about 88% found once. The specimen was peripheral blood. The chain couples TRBV11-2 to TRBJ1-2, with 8 bases fitting TRBD1. The sequence was obtained from a man aged 55-75 years with acute or convalescent COVID-19. CDR3 amino acids: CASSLRAAGGNYGYTF. CDR3 DNA: TGTGCCAGCAGCTTAAGAGCGGCAGGGGGCAACTATGGCTACACCTTC.